The 22 T cell receptor beta chains below all came from one sample that was sequenced in a study of identical twins. TCRdb itself ran the 5' RACE reads through MiXCR, one entry per CDR3 protein. The repertoire holds fewer than 550,000 distinct CDR3 sequences, with roughly an eighth as singletons. Separately, the same data were catalogued under a study of yellow fever vaccine responses in identical twins.

The specimen was CD4+ T cells sorted from blood. All receptors come from a woman between 18 and 29 years old in good health.

This clonotype was detected many times. The chain joins TRBV20-1 to TRBJ1-5; 8 positions match TRBD1. With V trimmed by 5 bases and J by 2 bases, 5 bases remained unmatched. Germline V lookup: CDR1 DFQATT, CDR2 SNEGSKA (reference sequence). The CDR3 loop spans 14 amino acids. This chain's CDR3 is CSAPDRGGNQPQHF. The CDR3 region has the DNA TGCAGTGCTCCTGACAGGGGCGGCAATCAGCCCCAGCATTTT.

The genes are TRBV3-1 and TRBJ2-7, with TRBD2 as a possible D gene (5 bases). Germline CDR1 and CDR2: LGHDT and YNNKEL (reference sequence). The CDR3 length is 15 residues. With 2 bases removed from V and 0 bases from J, the gap between germline ends came to 11 bases. The chain's CDR3 is CASSQRAESSYEQYF. As DNA, the CDR3 is TGTGCCAGCAGCCAAAGAGCGGAAAGCTCCTACGAGCAGTACTTC.

This clonotype was counted between two and nine times. The V gene is TRBV29-1, the J gene TRBJ2-5; D may correspond to TRBD1 or TRBD2 (6 bases each). This CDR3 has 12 residues. Trimming cost V 7 bases and J 5 bases, with 14 bases left between them. Germline V gene sequence: CDR1 SQVTM, CDR2 ANQGSEA. The CDR3 is CSGGAGFETQYF. DNA of the CDR3: TGCAGCGGGGGGGCGGGTTTCGAGACCCAGTACTTC.

This clonotype was seen ten or more times. V usage is TRBV12-3 or TRBV12-4 and J usage is TRBJ1-1, with 8 bases lining up with TRBD1. The length of the CDR3 is 13 residues. Unmatched junction bases numbered 4, after V lost 5 bases and J lost 5 bases. The CDR3 protein is CASSPRTGTEAFF. The CDR3 nucleotides are TGTGCCAGCAGTCCCAGGACAGGGACTGAAGCTTTCTTT.

V is TRBV6-1 and J is TRBJ2-3, with 9 positions matching TRBD1. V lost 6 bases to trimming and J lost 0 bases; unmatched junction nucleotides: 10. CDR1 and CDR2 from the germline V gene are MNHNS and SASEGT. This CDR3 has 17 amino acids. The DNA of the CDR3 is TGTGCCAGCAGGGGACAGGGTGGGGTCGGAAGCACAGATACGCAGTATTTT. Encoded protein: CASRGQGGVGSTDTQYF.

This rearrangement joins TRBV7-9 to TRBJ2-5; 7 nucleotides align to TRBD1. The CDR3 loop spans 15 amino acids. V trimming: 3 bases; J trimming: 5 bases; junction bases outside the gene matches: 9. Germline V gene sequence: CDR1 SEHNR, CDR2 FQNEAQ (reference sequence). The CDR3 loop reads CASSFGQVMEETQYF. The CDR3 nucleotides read TGTGCCAGCAGCTTCGGACAGGTTATGGAGGAGACCCAGTACTTC.

The rearrangement links TRBV6-1 to TRBJ1-2, with D tentatively TRBD1 (5 bases). This CDR3 contains 13 residues. Trimming left V 8 bases short and J 4 bases short, with 14 bases between. Germline V gene data show CDR1 as MNHNS and CDR2 as SASEGT. CDR3 in DNA: TGTGCCAGCCGGAGGTCCGGGGGCTATGGCTACACCTTC. Protein: CASRRSGGYGYTF.

This clonotype was seen many times. The CDR3 region is CSGLAGSSTDTQYF. As DNA, the CDR3 is TGCAGCGGGTTAGCGGGCTCTAGCACAGATACGCAGTATTTT. This rearrangement joins TRBV29-1 to TRBJ2-3; TRBD2 matches at 7 bases. J lost 0 bases, V lost 7 bases, and 7 bases had no gene match. From germline, CDR1 is SQVTM and CDR2 ANQGSEA. The CDR3 extends over 14 amino acids.

This clonotype was seen more than once but under ten times. The rearrangement joins TRBV2 to TRBJ2-1, with TRBD2 matching 8 bases. From germline, CDR1 is SNHLY and CDR2 FYNNEI. V gave up 2 bases and J gave up 7 bases; unmatched junction bases: 7. The CDR3 covers 15 residues. The CDR3 DNA reads as TGTGCCAGCAGTGAAATTTACGGGAGGGCGAATGAGCAGTTCTTC. This sequence encodes CASSEIYGRANEQFF.

V is TRBV5-4 and J is TRBJ1-6; 11 positions match TRBD1. The V gene end was trimmed by 0 bases and the J gene end by 9 bases; junction bases not matched to a gene: 5. Per germline, CDR1 SGHNT and CDR2 YYREEE (reference sequence). This CDR3 spans 16 amino acids. As DNA, the CDR3 is TGTGCCAGCAGCTTGGGGACAGGGGGCTATGTTTCACCCCTCCACTTT. Its translation: CASSLGTGGYVSPLHF.

This clonotype was counted at least ten times. The chain has TRBV5-1 and TRBJ2-5; D is possibly TRBD1 or TRBD2 (5 bases each). Germline V gene data show CDR1 as SGHRS and CDR2 as YFSETQ. The CDR3 contains 12 residues. The V and J ends lost 2 bases and 10 bases respectively, with 12 bases between them. Here the CDR3 DNA reads TGCGCCAGCAGCTTATCAGGGAGCATCCAGTACTTC. Translating it yields CASSLSGSIQYF.

This clonotype appeared once. The V gene is TRBV18, the J gene TRBJ2-3, with 9 bases that match TRBD2. In germline, CDR1 is KGHSH, CDR2 LQKENI. This CDR3 region has 13 residues. V trimming: 2 bases; J trimming: 10 bases; junction bases outside the gene matches: 4. CDR3 region: CASSPAGGPSQYF. In DNA, the CDR3 is TGTGCCAGCTCACCAGCGGGGGGGCCGTCGCAGTATTTT.

The V call is TRBV7-2, the J call TRBJ2-1; 9 nucleotides align to TRBD2. This CDR3 comprises 15 residues. The J segment lost 13 bases and the V segment lost 1 base, leaving 11 bases of the junction unmatched. Per germline, CDR1 SGHTA and CDR2 FQGNSA. CDR3 DNA sequence: TGTGCCAGCAGCTTAGGGTCGGTGCGGGGGGGCCGTCAGTTCTTC. Amino acids: CASSLGSVRGGRQFF.

This clonotype was recorded many times. The genes are TRBV20-1 and TRBJ2-7; TRBD2 agrees at 8 bases. CDR1 is DFQATT, CDR2 SNEGSKA, per germline (reference sequence). The CDR3 has 17 amino acids. V dropped 0 bases and J dropped 0; count of bases not matched to a gene: 10. The CDR3 region is CSARDRASGFLSYEQYF. The DNA for the CDR3 is TGCAGTGCTAGAGATAGGGCTAGCGGGTTTCTCTCCTACGAGCAGTACTTC.

J is TRBJ2-3 and V is TRBV20-1; TRBD2 agrees at 13 bases. V shed 6 bases, J shed 5 bases, and the junction held 11 bases outside the gene matches. Per germline, CDR1 DFQATT and CDR2 SNEGSKA (reference sequence). The CDR3 spans 16 residues. CDR3 bases: TGCAGTGCCCAAAGGACTAGCGGGAGAGGTGGAGATACGCAGTATTTT. Its translation is CSAQRTSGRGGDTQYF.

In this sample, this clonotype turned up a few times. The chain is built from TRBV4-1 and TRBJ2-1; TRBD1 agrees at 9 bases. Germline V gene lookup returns CDR1 MGHRA and CDR2 YSYEKL. V lost 1 base, J lost 10 bases, and 5 bases stayed unmatched. There are 14 residues in the CDR3. CDR3 bases: TGCGCCAGCAGCCAAGTACGACAGGGGGTCGAGCAGTTCTTC. Amino acid sequence: CASSQVRQGVEQFF.

This clonotype was found once. The chain carries TRBV20-1 and TRBJ2-7; no firm D call. In germline, CDR1 is DFQATT, CDR2 SNEGSKA (reference sequence). The CDR3 runs to 14 residues. The V gene lost 3 bases and the J gene lost 4 bases, with 16 bases spanning the gap. The CDR3 sequence is CSASEAPPIYEQYF. CDR3 sequence (DNA): TGCAGTGCTAGTGAGGCTCCACCGATTTACGAGCAGTACTTC.

This clonotype was seen ten or more times. J is TRBJ2-1 and V is TRBV5-1; TRBD2 agrees at 8 bases. The CDR3 is 15 amino acids. The ends lost 6 bases at V and 5 bases at J; junction bases unmatched: 10. In germline, CDR1 is SGHRS, CDR2 YFSETQ. CDR3 in DNA: TGCGCCAGCACCCTAGCGGGCCCGGCGCACAATGAGCAGTTCTTC. Protein sequence: CASTLAGPAHNEQFF.

This clonotype was detected a few times. The chain links TRBV13 to TRBJ2-7; either TRBD1 or TRBD2 may fit D (6 bases each). V lost 0 bases, J lost 2 bases, and 14 bases lay in between. Germline loops: CDR1 PRHDT, CDR2 FYEKMQ (reference sequence). There are 16 residues in the CDR3. In nucleotides, the CDR3 is TGTGCCAGCAGCTTAGGGGAGGGGGTACCTCCCTACGAGCAGTACTTC. It codes for CASSLGEGVPPYEQYF. Using reference TRBV13 and TRBJ2-7 for the parts outside the CDR3, the full variable domain is AAGVIQSPRHLIKEKRETATLKCYPIPRHDTVYWYQQGPGQDPQFLISFYEKMQSDKGSIPDRFSAQQFSDYHSELNMSSLELGDSALYFCASSLGEGVPPYEQYFGPGTRLTVT.

This sequence joins TRBV15 and TRBJ2-5; D gene ambiguous. Germline V gene lookup returns CDR1 LNHNV and CDR2 YYDKDF (reference sequence). This CDR3 contains 16 residues. V was cut by 2 bases and J by 2 bases, with 15 bases left in between. The CDR3 region has the DNA TGTGCCACCAGCAGACACCCTACAGCGAAACAAGAGACCCAGTACTTC. This gives the protein CATSRHPTAKQETQYF.

A few counts support this clonotype. The J gene is TRBJ2-7, the V gene TRBV20-1; 9 nucleotides match TRBD2. The V segment lost 3 bases and the J segment 3 bases; nucleotides outside the gene matches: 6. Germline CDR1 is DFQATT and CDR2 is SNEGSKA (reference sequence). The CDR3 contains 14 residues. The CDR3 DNA follows: TGCAGTGCTAGGGCCCTACTAGCGGGCTACGAGCAGTACTTC. Its translation is CSARALLAGYEQYF.

This chain joins TRBV6-1 and TRBJ1-2; D is unresolved. There are 14 residues in the CDR3. From germline, CDR1 is MNHNS and CDR2 SASEGT. The V and J ends lost 1 base and 8 bases respectively, with 14 bases between them. The DNA of the CDR3 is TGTGCCAGCAGTGAAGTGGCGACACCGATCGGCTACACCTTC. Its protein product is CASSEVATPIGYTF.